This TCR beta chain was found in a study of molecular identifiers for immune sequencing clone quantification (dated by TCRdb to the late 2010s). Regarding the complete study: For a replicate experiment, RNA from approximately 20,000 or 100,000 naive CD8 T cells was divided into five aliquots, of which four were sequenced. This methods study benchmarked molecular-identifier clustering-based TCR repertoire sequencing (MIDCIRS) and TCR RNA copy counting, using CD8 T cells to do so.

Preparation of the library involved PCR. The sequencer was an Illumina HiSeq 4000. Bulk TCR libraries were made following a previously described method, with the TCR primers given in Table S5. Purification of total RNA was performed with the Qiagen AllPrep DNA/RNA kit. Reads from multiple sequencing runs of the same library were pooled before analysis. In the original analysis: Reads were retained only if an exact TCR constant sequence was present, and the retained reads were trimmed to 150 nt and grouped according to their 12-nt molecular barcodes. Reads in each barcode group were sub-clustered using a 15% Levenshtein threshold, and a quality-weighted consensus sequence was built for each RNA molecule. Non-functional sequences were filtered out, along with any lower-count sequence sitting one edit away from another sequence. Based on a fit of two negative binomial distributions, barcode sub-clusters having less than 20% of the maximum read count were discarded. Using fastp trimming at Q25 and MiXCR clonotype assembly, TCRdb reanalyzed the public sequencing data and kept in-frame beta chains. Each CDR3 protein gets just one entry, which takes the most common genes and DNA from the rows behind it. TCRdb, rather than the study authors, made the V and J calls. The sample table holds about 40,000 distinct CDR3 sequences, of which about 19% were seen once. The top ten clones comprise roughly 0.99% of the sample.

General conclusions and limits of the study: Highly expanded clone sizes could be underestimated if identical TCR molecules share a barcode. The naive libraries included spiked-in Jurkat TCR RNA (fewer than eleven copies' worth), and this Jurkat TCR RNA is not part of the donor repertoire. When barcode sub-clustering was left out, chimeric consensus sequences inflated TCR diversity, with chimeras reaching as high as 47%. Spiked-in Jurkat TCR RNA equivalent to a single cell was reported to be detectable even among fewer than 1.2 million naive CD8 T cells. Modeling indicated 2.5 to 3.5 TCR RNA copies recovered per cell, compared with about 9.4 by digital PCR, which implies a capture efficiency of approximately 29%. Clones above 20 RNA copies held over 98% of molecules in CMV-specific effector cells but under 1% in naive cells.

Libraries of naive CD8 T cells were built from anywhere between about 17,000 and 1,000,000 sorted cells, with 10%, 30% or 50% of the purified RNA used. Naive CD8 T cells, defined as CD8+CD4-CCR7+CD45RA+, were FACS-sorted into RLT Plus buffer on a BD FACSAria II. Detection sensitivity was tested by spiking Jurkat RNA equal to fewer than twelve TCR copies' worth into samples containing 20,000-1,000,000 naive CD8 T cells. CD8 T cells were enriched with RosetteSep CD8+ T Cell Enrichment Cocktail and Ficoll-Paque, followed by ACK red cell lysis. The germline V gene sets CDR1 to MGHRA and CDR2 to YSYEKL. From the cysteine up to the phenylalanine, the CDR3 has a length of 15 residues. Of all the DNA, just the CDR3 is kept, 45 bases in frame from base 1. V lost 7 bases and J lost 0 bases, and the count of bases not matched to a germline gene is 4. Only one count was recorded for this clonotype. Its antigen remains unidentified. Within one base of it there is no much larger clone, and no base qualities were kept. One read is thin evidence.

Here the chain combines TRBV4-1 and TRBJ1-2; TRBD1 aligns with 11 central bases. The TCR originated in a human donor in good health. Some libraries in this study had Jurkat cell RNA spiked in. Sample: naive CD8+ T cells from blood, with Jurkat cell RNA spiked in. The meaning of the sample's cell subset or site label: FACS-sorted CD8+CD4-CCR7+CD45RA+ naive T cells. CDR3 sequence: CASTWTGGTNYGYTF. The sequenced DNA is TGCGCCAGCACTTGGACAGGGGGCACTAACTATGGCTACACCTTC.